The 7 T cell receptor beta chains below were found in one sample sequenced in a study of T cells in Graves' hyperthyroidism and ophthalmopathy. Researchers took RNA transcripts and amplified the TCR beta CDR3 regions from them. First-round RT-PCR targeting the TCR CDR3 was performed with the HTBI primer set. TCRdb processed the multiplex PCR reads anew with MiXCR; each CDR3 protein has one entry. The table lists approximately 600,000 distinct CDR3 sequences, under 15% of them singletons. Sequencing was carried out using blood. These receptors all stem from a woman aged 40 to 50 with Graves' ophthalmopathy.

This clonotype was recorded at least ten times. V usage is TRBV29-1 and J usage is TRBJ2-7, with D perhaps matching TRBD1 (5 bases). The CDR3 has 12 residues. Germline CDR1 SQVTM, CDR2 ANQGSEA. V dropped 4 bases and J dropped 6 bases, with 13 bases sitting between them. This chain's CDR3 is CSVGLETAEQYF. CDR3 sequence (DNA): TGCAGCGTTGGATTGGAGACAGCCGAGCAGTACTTC.

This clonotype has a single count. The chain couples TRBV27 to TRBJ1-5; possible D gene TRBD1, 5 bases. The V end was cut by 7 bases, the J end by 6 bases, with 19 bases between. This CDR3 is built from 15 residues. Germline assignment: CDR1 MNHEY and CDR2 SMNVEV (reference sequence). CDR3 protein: CASKVGEGLGQPQHF. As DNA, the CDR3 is TGTGCCAGCAAGGTGGGTGAGGGGCTAGGTCAGCCCCAGCATTTT.

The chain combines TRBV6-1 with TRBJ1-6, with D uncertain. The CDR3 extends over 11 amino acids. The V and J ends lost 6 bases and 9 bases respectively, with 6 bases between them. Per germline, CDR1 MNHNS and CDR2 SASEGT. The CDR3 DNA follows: TGTGCCAGCAGGGAAATTTCACCCCTCCACTTT. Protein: CASREISPLHF.

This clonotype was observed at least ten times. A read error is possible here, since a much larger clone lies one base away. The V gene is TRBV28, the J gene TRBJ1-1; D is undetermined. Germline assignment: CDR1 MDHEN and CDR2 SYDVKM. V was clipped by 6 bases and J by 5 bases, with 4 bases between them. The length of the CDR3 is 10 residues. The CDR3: CASRETEAFF. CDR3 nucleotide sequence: TGTGCCAGCAGGGAAACTGAAGCTTTCTTT.

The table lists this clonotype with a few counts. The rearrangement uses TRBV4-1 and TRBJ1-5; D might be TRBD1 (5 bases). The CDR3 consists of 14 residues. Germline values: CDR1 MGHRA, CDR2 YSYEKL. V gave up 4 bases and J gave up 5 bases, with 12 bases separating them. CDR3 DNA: TGCGCCAGCAGCCCCTTTGAAGGGGATCAGCCCCAGCATTTT. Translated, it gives CASSPFEGDQPQHF.

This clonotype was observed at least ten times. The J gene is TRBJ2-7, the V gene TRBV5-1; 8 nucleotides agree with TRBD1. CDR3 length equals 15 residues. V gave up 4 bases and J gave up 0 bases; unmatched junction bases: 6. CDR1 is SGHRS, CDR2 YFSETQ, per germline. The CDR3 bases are TGCGCCAGCAGCCAGAGGACAGGGAACTCCTACGAGCAGTACTTC. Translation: CASSQRTGNSYEQYF. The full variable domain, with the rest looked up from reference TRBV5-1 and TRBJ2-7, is KAGVTQTPRYLIKTRGQQVTLSCSPISGHRSVSWYQQTPGQGLQFLFEYFSETQRNKGNFPGRFSGRQFSNSRSEMNVSTLELGDSALYLCASSQRTGNSYEQYFGPGTRLTVT.

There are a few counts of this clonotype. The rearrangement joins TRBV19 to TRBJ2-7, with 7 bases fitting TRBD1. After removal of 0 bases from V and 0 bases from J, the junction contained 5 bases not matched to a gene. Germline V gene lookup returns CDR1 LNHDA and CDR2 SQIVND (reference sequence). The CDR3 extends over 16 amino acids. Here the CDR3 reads CASSIDQGQNSYEQYF. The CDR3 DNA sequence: TGTGCCAGTAGTATAGATCAGGGACAGAACTCCTACGAGCAGTACTTC.